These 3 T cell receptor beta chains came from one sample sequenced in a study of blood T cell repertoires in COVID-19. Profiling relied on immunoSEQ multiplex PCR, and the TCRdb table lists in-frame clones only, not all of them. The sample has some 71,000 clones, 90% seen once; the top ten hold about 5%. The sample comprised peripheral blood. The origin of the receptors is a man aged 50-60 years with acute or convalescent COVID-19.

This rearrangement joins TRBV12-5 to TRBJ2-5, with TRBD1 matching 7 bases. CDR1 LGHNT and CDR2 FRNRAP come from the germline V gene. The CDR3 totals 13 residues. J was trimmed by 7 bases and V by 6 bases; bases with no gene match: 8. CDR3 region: CASGHSTGLTQYF. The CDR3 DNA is TGTGCTAGTGGGCACTCGACAGGGTTGACCCAGTACTTC.

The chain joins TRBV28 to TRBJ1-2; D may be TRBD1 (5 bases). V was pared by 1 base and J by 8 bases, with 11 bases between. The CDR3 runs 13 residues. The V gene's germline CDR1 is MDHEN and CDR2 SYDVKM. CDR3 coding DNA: TGTGCCAGCAGTTTATCCCAGGGAAGAGGCTACACCTTC. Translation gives CASSLSQGRGYTF.

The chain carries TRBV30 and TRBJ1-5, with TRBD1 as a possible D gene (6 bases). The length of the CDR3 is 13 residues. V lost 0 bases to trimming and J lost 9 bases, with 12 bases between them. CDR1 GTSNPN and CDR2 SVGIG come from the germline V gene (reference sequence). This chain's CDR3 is CAWSVNRDTPQHF. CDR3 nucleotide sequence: TGTGCCTGGAGTGTAAACAGGGATACGCCCCAGCATTTT.